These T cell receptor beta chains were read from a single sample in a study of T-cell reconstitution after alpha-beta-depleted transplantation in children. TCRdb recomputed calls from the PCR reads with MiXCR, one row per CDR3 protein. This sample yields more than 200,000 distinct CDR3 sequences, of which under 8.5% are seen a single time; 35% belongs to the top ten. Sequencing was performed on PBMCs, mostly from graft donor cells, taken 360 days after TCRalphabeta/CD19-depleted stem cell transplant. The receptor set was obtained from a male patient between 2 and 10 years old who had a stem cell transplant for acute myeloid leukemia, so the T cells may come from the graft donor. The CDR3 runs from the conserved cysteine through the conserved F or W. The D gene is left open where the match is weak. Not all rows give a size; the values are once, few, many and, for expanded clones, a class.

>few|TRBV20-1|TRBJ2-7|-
TGCAGTGCTAGAGTCCGTAACTCCTACGAGCAGTACTTC
CSARVRNSYEQYF
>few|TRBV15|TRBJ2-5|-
TGTGCCACCAGCAGAGGGGATAGACAGCAAGAGACCCAGTACTTC
CATSRGDRQQETQYF
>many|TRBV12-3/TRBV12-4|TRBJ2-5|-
TGTGCCAGCAGCCGCCCAGGGCCCGCAAGTGAGAACCAGTACTTC
CASSRPGPASENQYF
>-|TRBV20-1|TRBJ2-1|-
TGCAGTGCTGTCCAGGGCAGGGCAACCTACAATGAGCAGTTCTTC
CSAVQGRATYNEQFF
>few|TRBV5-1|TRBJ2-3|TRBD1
TGCGCCAGCAGCTTGGACAGGGGCCATCTCACAGATACGCAGTATTTT
CASSLDRGHLTDTQYF
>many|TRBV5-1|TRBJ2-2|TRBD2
TGCGCCAGCAGCCCAAAAGCGGGGACCAACACCGGGGAGCTGTTTTTT
CASSPKAGTNTGELFF
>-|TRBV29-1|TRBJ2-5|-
TGCAGCGTTGTTGGCAGCAAAGAGACCCAGTACTTC
CSVVGSKETQYF
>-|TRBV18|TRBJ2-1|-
TGTGCCAGCTCACCACCGGGGGGATTTGGCCATGAGCAGTTCTTC
CASSPPGGFGHEQFF
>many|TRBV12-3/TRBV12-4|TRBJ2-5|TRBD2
TGTGCCAGCAGGGGGCTAGCGGGGGAGGAGACCCAGTACTTC
CASRGLAGEETQYF
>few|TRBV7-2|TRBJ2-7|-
TGTGCCAGCAGCTCCCCGCGTCTCTACGAGCAGTACTTC
CASSSPRLYEQYF
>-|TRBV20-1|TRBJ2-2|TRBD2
TGCAGTGCCTATAAGACTAGCGGGTGTTACACCGGGGAGCTGTTTTTT
CSAYKTSGCYTGELFF
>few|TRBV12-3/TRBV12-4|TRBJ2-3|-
TGTGCCAGCAGTCCGGACGGCGGGACGACTCTGTACACAGATACGCAGTATTTT
CASSPDGGTTLYTDTQYF
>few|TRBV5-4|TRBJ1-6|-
TGTGCCAGCAGCTTCCCCCGGGGCAGTCGAATAGGGGGATATTCACCCCTCCACTTT
CASSFPRGSRIGGYSPLHF
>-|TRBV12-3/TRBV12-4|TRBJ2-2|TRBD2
TGTGCCAGCAGTTCTACTAGCGGGGGGATCACCGGGGAGCTGTTTTTT
CASSSTSGGITGELFF
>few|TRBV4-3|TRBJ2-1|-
TGCGCCAGCAGTCAAGCTACCGGAGTTTACAATGAGCAGTTCTTC
CASSQATGVYNEQFF
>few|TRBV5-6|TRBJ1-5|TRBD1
TGTGCCACCCGGGACAGGGGACCCCTTCAGCCCCAGCATTTT
CATRDRGPLQPQHF
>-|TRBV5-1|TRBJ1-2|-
TGCGCCAGCAGCCTGCGGACAGAAAGAAACTATGGCTACACCTTC
CASSLRTERNYGYTF
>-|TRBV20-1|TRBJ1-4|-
TGCAGTGCTCCCCCAGAGAGGGAGGAAAAACTGTTTTTT
CSAPPEREEKLFF
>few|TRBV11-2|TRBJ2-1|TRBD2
TGTGCCAGCAGCAGGGACACCGGACTAGCGGGAGGGCCGCGGGAGCAGTTCTTC
CASSRDTGLAGGPREQFF
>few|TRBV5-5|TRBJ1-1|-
TGTGCCAGCAGCCGGCAGCGGGGGCTCACTGAAGCTTTCTTT
CASSRQRGLTEAFF
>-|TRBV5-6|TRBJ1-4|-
TGTGCCAGCACCTTGGCGGTGGGTGAAAAACTGTTTTTT
CASTLAVGEKLFF
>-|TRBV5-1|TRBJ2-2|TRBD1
TGCGCCAGCAGCGTATACGGACAGGATTCGAACACCGGGGAGCTGTTTTTT
CASSVYGQDSNTGELFF
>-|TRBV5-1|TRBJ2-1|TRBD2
TGCGCCAGCAGCTTGTCCCTAGCGGGAGGGTACAATGAGCAGTTCTTC
CASSLSLAGGYNEQFF
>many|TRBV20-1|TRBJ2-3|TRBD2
TGCAGTGCTAACCCACTAGCGGGATTGACAGATACGCAGTATTTT
CSANPLAGLTDTQYF
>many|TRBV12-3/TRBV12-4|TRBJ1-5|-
TGTGCCAGCAGTTTTCGGGAGGAACAGCCCCAGCATTTT
CASSFREEQPQHF
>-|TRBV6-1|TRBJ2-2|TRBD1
TGTGCCAGCATCCAGGGGGCATATGACACCGGGGAGCTGTTTTTT
CASIQGAYDTGELFF
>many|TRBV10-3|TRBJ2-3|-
TGTGCCATCAGTGAGCGGGGAAATTACGAGGATACGCAGTATTTT
CAISERGNYEDTQYF
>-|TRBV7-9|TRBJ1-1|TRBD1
TGTGCCAGCAGCTTGCAGGGGGCAGCCACTGAAGCTTTCTTT
CASSLQGAATEAFF
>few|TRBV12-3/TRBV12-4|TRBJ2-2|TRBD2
TGTGCCAGCAGTCCTCGGACTAGCGTGTACACCGGGGAGCTGTTTTTT
CASSPRTSVYTGELFF
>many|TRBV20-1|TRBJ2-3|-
TGCAGTGCCACCCTAAACAGGGACCCGGGAGATACGCAGTATTTT
CSATLNRDPGDTQYF
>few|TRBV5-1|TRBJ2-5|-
TGCGCCAGCAGCTTGGCCCTAGGAGGAGAGACCCAGTACTTC
CASSLALGGETQYF
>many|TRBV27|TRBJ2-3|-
TGTGCCAGCAGTTTACGAGGGTTTGGTATTAGGCAGTATTTT
CASSLRGFGIRQYF
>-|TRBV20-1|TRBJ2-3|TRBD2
TGCTGTGCTAGAGATAGGACTAGCGGGGTTAGAAGAGATACGCAGTATTTT
CCARDRTSGVRRDTQYF
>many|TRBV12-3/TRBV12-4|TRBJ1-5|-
TGTGCCAGCAGTGAGGTACAGGGAGATCAGCCCCAGCATTTT
CASSEVQGDQPQHF
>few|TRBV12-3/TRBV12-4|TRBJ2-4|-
TGTGCCAGCAGTTTAGGTGTTAGCAGGGCCAAAAACATTCAGTACTTC
CASSLGVSRAKNIQYF
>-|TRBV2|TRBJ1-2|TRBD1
TGTGCCAGCAGACGACAGGGCCCATATGGCTACACCTTC
CASRRQGPYGYTF
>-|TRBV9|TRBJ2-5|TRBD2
TGTGCCAGCAGCGTAGGGGTCTGGCGGGGGGGCCAAGAGACCCAGTACTTC
CASSVGVWRGGQETQYF
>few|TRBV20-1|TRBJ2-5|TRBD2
TGCAGTGCTAGTGCGGGGGGGGCGGAACAGACCCAGTACTTC
CSASAGGAEQTQYF
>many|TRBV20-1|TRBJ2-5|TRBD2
TGCAGTGCGTTGCTAGCGGGAATCGAGACCCAGTACTTC
CSALLAGIETQYF
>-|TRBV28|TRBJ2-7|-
TGTGCCAACCACTTCCGCTGTCAAGTCCAGTCCTACGAGCAGTACTTC
CANHFRCQVQSYEQYF
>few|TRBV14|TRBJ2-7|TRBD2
TGTGCCAGCAGCCTAGGACTAGCGGTAGTTTACGAGCAGTACTTC
CASSLGLAVVYEQYF
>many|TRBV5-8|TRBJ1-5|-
TGTGCCAGCAGCATCGGACGAAGCAATCAGCCCCAGCATTTT
CASSIGRSNQPQHF
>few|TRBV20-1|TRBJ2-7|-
TGCAGTGCTAGAGATGGGGGAGGTCGGACTCACGAGCAGTACTTC
CSARDGGGRTHEQYF
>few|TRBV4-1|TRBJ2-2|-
TGCGCCAGCAGCCAAGATCCGTCCCCACTCTACCAACAAGCGAACACCGGGGAGCTGTTTTTT
CASSQDPSPLYQQANTGELFF
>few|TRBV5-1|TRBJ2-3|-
TGCGCCAGCAGGTCCGAGGCCACAGATACGCAGTATTTT
CASRSEATDTQYF